This T cell receptor beta chain was captured in a study of blood T cells in healthy people across ages. The germline gives CDR1 SGHRS, CDR2 YFSETQ. The CDR3 loop spans 17 amino acids. As concerns this clonotype: One junction end does not reproduce the germline sequence, and a read error may be involved.

Sample-barcoded 5' priming and a J-beta primer mix drove a second PCR of 7 to 11 cycles. A template-switch adaptor with 12 random nucleotides tagged each cDNA molecule. One entry per CDR3 protein, called by TCRdb with MiXCR from the 5' RACE reads. Here the sample spans 1.5 million to 2 million distinct CDR3 sequences, under 30% being singletons. Specimen: blood. The J gene is TRBJ2-6, the V gene TRBV5-1, with D possibly matching TRBD1 (5 bases). The origin of this receptor is a woman in her thirties in good health. The CDR3 DNA reads TGCGCCAGCAGCCCCCCGGCCCTAAGCTCTGGGGCCAACGTCCGGACTTTC. This encodes CASSPPALSSGANVRTF.